Below are 3 T cell receptor beta chains sequenced from a single sample in a study of human versus mouse CDR3 diversity and MHC coevolution. Clones were read by immunoSEQ multiplex PCR, and TCRdb kept only the in-frame ones, dropping some. Among tens of thousands of clones listed, over 85% were seen once. Sequenced input: naive CD4+ T cells from blood. Subset described: CD45RO-negative CD62L-positive naive CD4 T cells. The receptors stem from a person aged 30 to 69 in good health.

This clone has only a few counts. The CDR3 nucleotides are TGTGCCAGTAGTATGTTAGGACAGCACACTGAAGCTTTCTTT. Translation gives CASSMLGQHTEAFF. V usage is TRBV19 and J usage is TRBJ1-1; TRBD1 might be the D (6 bases). This CDR3 contains 14 residues. Germline V lookup: CDR1 LNHDA, CDR2 SQIVND (reference sequence). Trimming removed 3 bases at V and 3 bases at J, with 11 bases between. Full variable domain (outside the CDR3, taken from reference TRBV19 and TRBJ1-1): DGGITQSPKYLFRKEGQNVTLSCEQNLNHDAMYWYRQDPGQGLRLIYYSQIVNDFQKGDIAEGYSVSREKKESFPLTVTSAQKNPTAFYLCASSMLGQHTEAFFGQGTRLTVV.

This clone appeared once. The chain couples TRBV5-1 to TRBJ1-1, with D unclear. Germline V gene sequence: CDR1 SGHRS, CDR2 YFSETQ. Trimming cost V 1 base and J 0 bases, with 10 bases left between them. This CDR3 has 15 amino acids. The CDR3 DNA is TGCGCCAGCAGCTTGATTCCAGGCATGAACACTGAAGCTTTCTTT. Encoded protein: CASSLIPGMNTEAFF.

The V and J genes are TRBV7-8 and TRBJ1-4, with D unresolved. Trimming cost V 5 bases and J 4 bases, with 20 bases left between them. From germline, CDR1 is SGHVS and CDR2 FQNEAQ. The CDR3 is made up of 17 amino acids. CDR3 sequence (DNA): TGTGCCAGCAGCCTACGGGAGGGAATTCGTAGTAATGAAAAACTGTTTTTT. Protein sequence: CASSLREGIRSNEKLFF.